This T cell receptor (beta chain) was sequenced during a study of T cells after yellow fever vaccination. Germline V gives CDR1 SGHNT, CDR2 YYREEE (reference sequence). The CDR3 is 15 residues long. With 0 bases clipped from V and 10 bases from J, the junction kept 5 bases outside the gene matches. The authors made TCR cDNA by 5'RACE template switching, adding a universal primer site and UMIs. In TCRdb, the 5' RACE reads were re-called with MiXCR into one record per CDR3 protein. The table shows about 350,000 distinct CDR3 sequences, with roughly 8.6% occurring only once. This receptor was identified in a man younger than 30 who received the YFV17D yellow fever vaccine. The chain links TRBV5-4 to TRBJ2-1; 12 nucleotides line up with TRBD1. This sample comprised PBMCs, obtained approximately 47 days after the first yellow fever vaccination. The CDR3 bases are TGTGCCAGCAGCTTGGGGGACAGGGGGCCTCGGGAGCAGTTCTTC. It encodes CASSLGDRGPREQFF.